Listed below are T cell receptor beta chains from one sample, sequenced in a study of control samples from healthy donors and cancer patients. The protocol was immunoSEQ multiplex PCR, while the TCRdb copy is restricted to in-frame clones and leaves out a portion. The repertoire consists of around 97,000 clones, with roughly 91% occurring once and the leading ten covering under 20%. Sequenced: PBMCs. The receptors were gathered from a man between 60 and 70 years old with lung cancer. The CDR3 runs from the conserved cysteine through the conserved F or W. The D gene is left open where the match is weak. Clone size is stated in some rows and not others, as once, few, many or a class when expanded.

V: TRBV12-3/TRBV12-4
D: -
size: few
J: TRBJ2-1
DNA: TGTGCCAGCACTCCCTTCGCGTTCTTC
CDR3: CASTPFAFF

V: TRBV5-1
D: TRBD1
size: once
J: TRBJ1-4
DNA: TGCGCCAGCAGCTCCCGGACAGGGGAGAATGAAAAACTGTTTTTT
CDR3: CASSSRTGENEKLFF

V: TRBV30
D: -
size: -
J: TRBJ1-4
DNA: TGTGCCTGGACCTTAAGGGGCCAGGACGAAAAACTGTTTTTT
CDR3: CAWTLRGQDEKLFF

V: TRBV19
D: -
size: -
J: TRBJ1-2
DNA: TGTGCCAGTAGTATAGCCAGCTATGGCTACACCTTC
CDR3: CASSIASYGYTF

V: TRBV21-1
D: -
size: -
J: TRBJ1-4
DNA: TGTGCCAGCAGCACCCTACAGGGTACTAATGAAAAACTGTTTTTT
CDR3: CASSTLQGTNEKLFF

V: TRBV5-4
D: -
size: -
J: TRBJ1-3
DNA: TGTGCCAGCAGCTTGTCTGGGTCGGCTGGAAACACCATATATTTT
CDR3: CASSLSGSAGNTIYF

V: TRBV6-5
D: -
size: -
J: TRBJ2-7
DNA: TGTGCCAGCAGTTACCGGGACATCTCCGCCTACGAGCAGTACTTC
CDR3: CASSYRDISAYEQYF

V: TRBV7-9
D: -
size: -
J: TRBJ1-2
DNA: TGTGCCAGCAGCTCGGGACTCGAGGGTAACTATGGCTACACCTTC
CDR3: CASSSGLEGNYGYTF

V: TRBV6-5
D: -
size: once
J: TRBJ1-2
DNA: TGTGCCAGCAGTTACGCCCGGACGGTGGGTGGCTACACCTTC
CDR3: CASSYARTVGGYTF

V: TRBV6-1
D: -
size: -
J: TRBJ1-2
DNA: TGTGCCAGCAGTGGGGGAACTCTCTTAGCTAACTATGGCTACACCTTC
CDR3: CASSGGTLLANYGYTF

V: TRBV5-6
D: -
size: -
J: TRBJ1-2
DNA: TGTGCCAGCAGCGTGTTCCAGGGAGCTAACTATGGCTACACCTTC
CDR3: CASSVFQGANYGYTF

V: TRBV6-5
D: -
size: -
J: TRBJ1-5
DNA: TGTGCCAGTGGGACAAATTCATTTCAGCCCCAGCATTTT
CDR3: CASGTNSFQPQHF

V: TRBV5-6
D: -
size: -
J: TRBJ1-2
DNA: TGTGCCAGCAGCGTCCTTACAGGGACTAACTATGGCTACACCTTC
CDR3: CASSVLTGTNYGYTF

V: TRBV6-5
D: -
size: -
J: TRBJ2-7
DNA: TGTGCCAGCACCAAGCAGGGGCGCCCCTACGAGCAGTACTTC
CDR3: CASTKQGRPYEQYF

V: TRBV2
D: -
size: -
J: TRBJ1-1
DNA: TGTGCCAGCACCGCCGAAGACAGTTTGAACACTGAAGCTTTCTTT
CDR3: CASTAEDSLNTEAFF

V: TRBV11-3
D: -
size: -
J: TRBJ2-6
DNA: TGTGCCAGCAGCTTGACAGGTTTCTCTGGGGCCAACGTCCTGACTTTC
CDR3: CASSLTGFSGANVLTF

V: TRBV4-1
D: TRBD2
size: -
J: TRBJ2-3
DNA: TGCGCCAGCAGCCCCCTGACTAGCGGAGATACGCAGTATTTT
CDR3: CASSPLTSGDTQYF

V: TRBV6-5
D: TRBD1
size: -
J: TRBJ2-3
DNA: TGTGCCAGCAAGGACAGGCTCAGCACAGATACGCAGTATTTT
CDR3: CASKDRLSTDTQYF

V: TRBV21-1
D: -
size: -
J: TRBJ2-3
DNA: TGTGCCAGCAGCAAAGTCCGAGTTTCTAGCACAGATACGCAGTATTTT
CDR3: CASSKVRVSSTDTQYF

V: TRBV11-2
D: -
size: -
J: TRBJ1-4
DNA: TGTGCCAGCAGCTTAGGAGACGTGTTTCGAGCAACTAATGAAAAACTGTTTTTT
CDR3: CASSLGDVFRATNEKLFF

V: TRBV4-1
D: TRBD1
size: -
J: TRBJ1-2
DNA: TGCGCCAGCAGCCAAGGTAGGACAGGGCGCGCAGCCTACACCTTC
CDR3: CASSQGRTGRAAYTF

V: TRBV7-3
D: -
size: -
J: TRBJ2-1
DNA: TGTGCCAGCAGCTTAAGTCCGGGGATCGAGCAGTTCTTC
CDR3: CASSLSPGIEQFF

V: TRBV29-1
D: -
size: once
J: TRBJ2-7
DNA: TGCAGCGTTGAGACAGAATCCTACGAGCAGTACTTC
CDR3: CSVETESYEQYF

V: TRBV7-3
D: TRBD1
size: -
J: TRBJ1-1
DNA: TGTGCCAGCAGCTCGGGACAGGGAACAGCTTTCTTT
CDR3: CASSSGQGTAFF

V: TRBV5-4
D: -
size: -
J: TRBJ1-6
DNA: TGTGCCAGCAGCGCGGGGGGCTCCAGCTCCTATAATTCACCCCTCCACTTT
CDR3: CASSAGGSSSYNSPLHF

V: TRBV4-1
D: -
size: -
J: TRBJ1-2
DNA: TGCGCCAGCACGAAAGGAACAGGTCCTCCTACCACCTTC
CDR3: CASTKGTGPPTTF

V: TRBV7-9
D: TRBD1
size: -
J: TRBJ1-5
DNA: TGTGCCAGCAGCAATCAGGGGGTACGACAGCCCCAGCATTTT
CDR3: CASSNQGVRQPQHF

V: TRBV5-6
D: -
size: -
J: TRBJ1-5
DNA: TGTGCCAGCAGCTGGGGGGGCCCCAGTAATCAGCCCCAGCATTTT
CDR3: CASSWGGPSNQPQHF

V: TRBV7-3
D: TRBD1
size: -
J: TRBJ1-2
DNA: TGTGCCAGCAGCTTAGGGACAGGATCTAACTATGGCTACACCTTC
CDR3: CASSLGTGSNYGYTF

V: TRBV27
D: TRBD1
size: -
J: TRBJ1-6
DNA: TGTGCCAGCAGTTTGGAGCCGGACAGGGGGTTTGGGTCCTATAATTCACCCCTCCACTTT
CDR3: CASSLEPDRGFGSYNSPLHF

V: TRBV4-1
D: -
size: once
J: TRBJ2-5
DNA: TGCGCCAGCAGCCATCACGGGCAGCAAGAGACCCAGTACTTC
CDR3: CASSHHGQQETQYF

V: TRBV7-9
D: -
size: -
J: TRBJ1-6
DNA: TGTGCCAGCAGCTTAGGGACATCGCGCTCACCCCTCCACTTT
CDR3: CASSLGTSRSPLHF

V: TRBV10-3
D: -
size: -
J: TRBJ1-5
DNA: TGTGCCATCAGTGATGAGGGGCTGGGCAATCAGCCCCAGCATTTT
CDR3: CAISDEGLGNQPQHF

V: TRBV4-2
D: -
size: once
J: TRBJ1-5
DNA: TGTGCCAGCAGCCAAGGAACAGGGACCAATCAGCCCCAGCATTTT
CDR3: CASSQGTGTNQPQHF

V: TRBV18
D: -
size: once
J: TRBJ2-3
DNA: TGTGCCAGCTCACCGTCCTGGGGCACTAGGGGCACAGATACGCAGTATTTT
CDR3: CASSPSWGTRGTDTQYF

V: TRBV7-2
D: TRBD1
size: -
J: TRBJ1-5
DNA: TGTGCCAGCAGCACTACCGGGACAGGGAGGCAGCCCCAGCATTTT
CDR3: CASSTTGTGRQPQHF

V: TRBV20-1
D: TRBD2
size: -
J: TRBJ2-1
DNA: TGCAGTGCTAGTGGGAGCGGGGGGGCCTACAATGAGCAGTTCTTC
CDR3: CSASGSGGAYNEQFF

V: TRBV13
D: -
size: -
J: TRBJ1-2
DNA: TGTGCCAGCAGCTCCCAACGGGGCGGTGGCTACACCTTC
CDR3: CASSSQRGGGYTF

V: TRBV9
D: -
size: -
J: TRBJ2-1
DNA: TGTGCCAGCACCCCCGAGGGCGCGTCCTACAATGAGCAGTTCTTC
CDR3: CASTPEGASYNEQFF

V: TRBV28
D: TRBD1
size: -
J: TRBJ1-5
DNA: TGTGCCAGCAGTATCGGACAGGGTACTCAGCCCCAGCATTTT
CDR3: CASSIGQGTQPQHF

V: TRBV12-5
D: TRBD1
size: -
J: TRBJ1-1
DNA: TGTGCTAGTGGTTTGGTCATCGGGACAGGGATATCTGAAGCTTTCTTT
CDR3: CASGLVIGTGISEAFF

V: TRBV5-4
D: -
size: -
J: TRBJ2-5
DNA: TGTGCCAGCAGCTTTGGGCGGGGGCTTCAAGAGACCCAGTACTTC
CDR3: CASSFGRGLQETQYF

V: TRBV12-3/TRBV12-4
D: TRBD1
size: -
J: TRBJ2-4
DNA: TGTGCCAGCATTCGGACAGGGGTAAACATTCAGTACTTC
CDR3: CASIRTGVNIQYF

V: TRBV6-5
D: -
size: -
J: TRBJ1-6
DNA: TGTGCCAGCAGTCGGCCCTCTGACTCACCCCTCCACTTT
CDR3: CASSRPSDSPLHF

V: TRBV11-2
D: -
size: -
J: TRBJ2-7
DNA: TGTGCCAGCAGCTCTGCTGGGCTTGCTTTCTCCTACGAGCAGTACTTC
CDR3: CASSSAGLAFSYEQYF

V: TRBV6-5
D: -
size: -
J: TRBJ2-2
DNA: TGTGCCAGCAGCTCTAGGGGGCCCGGGGGCGGGGAGCTGTTTTTT
CDR3: CASSSRGPGGGELFF

V: TRBV5-1
D: -
size: -
J: TRBJ1-1
DNA: TGCGCCAGCAGCAGGGGGGACACGAACATGAACACTGAAGCTTTCTTT
CDR3: CASSRGDTNMNTEAFF

V: TRBV3-1/TRBV3-2
D: -
size: -
J: TRBJ1-2
DNA: TGTGCCAGCAGCCAAGGCGGAACTAACTATGGCTACACCTTC
CDR3: CASSQGGTNYGYTF

V: TRBV7-3
D: -
size: -
J: TRBJ2-1
DNA: TGTGCCAGCAGCATAATGGAGGGCTCCTACAATGAGCAGTTCTTC
CDR3: CASSIMEGSYNEQFF

V: TRBV7-2
D: -
size: -
J: TRBJ1-1
DNA: TGTGCCAGCAGCACAGGACGTGACACTGAAGCTTTCTTT
CDR3: CASSTGRDTEAFF

V: TRBV5-1
D: -
size: once
J: TRBJ1-5
DNA: TGCGCCAGCAGCGAAACGGGAAATCAGCCCCAGCATTTT
CDR3: CASSETGNQPQHF

V: TRBV5-6
D: -
size: -
J: TRBJ1-2
DNA: TGTGCCAGCAGCTTTTTTCCGACGGACTATGGCTACACCTTC
CDR3: CASSFFPTDYGYTF

V: TRBV6-6
D: TRBD1
size: -
J: TRBJ1-2
DNA: TGTGCCAGCAGCGTCCCGGGACAGGATGATGGCTACACCTTC
CDR3: CASSVPGQDDGYTF

V: TRBV7-2
D: -
size: -
J: TRBJ2-3
DNA: TGTGCCAGCAGGTTCAGGTGGGCAGGTCTCACAGATACGCAGTATTTT
CDR3: CASRFRWAGLTDTQYF

V: TRBV5-1
D: -
size: -
J: TRBJ1-2
DNA: TGCGCCAGCAGCCCGGAGGGGCCCTATGGCTACACCTTC
CDR3: CASSPEGPYGYTF

V: TRBV7-9
D: -
size: once
J: TRBJ1-3
DNA: TGTGCCAGCAGCCTTCAGCGAACCGCCTCTGGAAACACCATATATTTT
CDR3: CASSLQRTASGNTIYF

V: TRBV7-9
D: -
size: -
J: TRBJ1-1
DNA: TGTGCCAGCAGCTCTCGATGGGCAGGGGCCTCACGGAGGAACACTGAAGCTTTCTTT
CDR3: CASSSRWAGASRRNTEAFF

V: TRBV5-5
D: -
size: -
J: TRBJ1-3
DNA: TGTGCCAGCAGCCTGCGAAGCTCTGGAAACACCATATATTTT
CDR3: CASSLRSSGNTIYF

V: TRBV7-2
D: TRBD2
size: -
J: TRBJ2-5
DNA: TGTGCCAGCAGCTCGACTAGCGGGGGGGGACTCGAGACCCAGTACTTC
CDR3: CASSSTSGGGLETQYF

V: TRBV20-1
D: TRBD2
size: medium-sized
J: TRBJ2-3
DNA: TGCAGTGCTAGTTCAGCGGGAGGCACAGATACGCAGTATTTT
CDR3: CSASSAGGTDTQYF